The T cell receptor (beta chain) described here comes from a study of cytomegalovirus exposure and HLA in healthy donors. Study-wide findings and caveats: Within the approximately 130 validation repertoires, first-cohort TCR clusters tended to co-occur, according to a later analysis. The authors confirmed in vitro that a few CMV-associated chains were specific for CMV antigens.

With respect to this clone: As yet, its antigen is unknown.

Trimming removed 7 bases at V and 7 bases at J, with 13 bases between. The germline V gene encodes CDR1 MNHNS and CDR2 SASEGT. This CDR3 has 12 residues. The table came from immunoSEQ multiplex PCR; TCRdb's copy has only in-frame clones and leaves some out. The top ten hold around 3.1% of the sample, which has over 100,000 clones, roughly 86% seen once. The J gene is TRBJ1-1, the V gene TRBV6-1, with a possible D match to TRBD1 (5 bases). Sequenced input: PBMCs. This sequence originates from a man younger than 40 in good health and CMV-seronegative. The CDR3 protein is CASTWGDSEAFF. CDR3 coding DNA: TGTGCCAGCACGTGGGGGGATAGTGAAGCTTTCTTT.